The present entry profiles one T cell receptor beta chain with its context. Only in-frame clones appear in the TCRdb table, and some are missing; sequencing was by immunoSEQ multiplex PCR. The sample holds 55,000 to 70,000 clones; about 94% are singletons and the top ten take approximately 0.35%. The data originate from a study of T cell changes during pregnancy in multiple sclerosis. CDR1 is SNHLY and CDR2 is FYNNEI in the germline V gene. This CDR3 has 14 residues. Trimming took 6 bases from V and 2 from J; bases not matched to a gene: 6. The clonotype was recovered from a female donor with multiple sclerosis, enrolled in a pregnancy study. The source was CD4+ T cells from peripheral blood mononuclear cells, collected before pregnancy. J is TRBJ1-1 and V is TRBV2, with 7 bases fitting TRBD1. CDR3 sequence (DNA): TGTGCCAGCAGAGTCAGGGGGTCAAACACTGAAGCTTTCTTT. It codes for CASRVRGSNTEAFF. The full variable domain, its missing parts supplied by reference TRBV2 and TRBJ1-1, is EPEVTQTPSHQVTQMGQEVILRCVPISNHLYFYWYRQILGQKVEFLVSFYNNEISEKSEIFDDQFSVERPDGSNFTLKIRSTKLEDSAMYFCASRVRGSNTEAFFGQGTRLTVV.